Listed below are T cell receptor beta chains from one sample, sequenced in a study of blood T cell repertoires in COVID-19. The assay was immunoSEQ multiplex PCR, and TCRdb's table has in-frame clones only and misses some. The repertoire holds approximately 260,000 clones, with roughly four fifths as singletons. The sample consisted of PBMCs or T cells enriched from blood (not recorded which). These receptors came from a man between 45 and 60 years old who had recovered from COVID-19. The CDR3 runs from the conserved cysteine through the conserved F or W. A D gene is named only where the DNA matches it firmly. Clone size is not always given. Where it is, it says once, few, many or a class for expanded clones.

size	V	D	J	CDR3	DNA
few	TRBV19	TRBD1	TRBJ1-4	CASSAGTGSEKLFF	TGTGCCAGTAGTGCCGGGACAGGGAGTGAAAAACTGTTTTTT
once	TRBV6-1	.	TRBJ1-1	CASSEEGLNTEAFF	TGTGCCAGCAGTGAGGAGGGTTTGAACACTGAAGCTTTCTTT
.	TRBV10-1	.	TRBJ1-2	CASSADRNYGYTF	TGCGCCAGCAGTGCTGACAGGAACTATGGCTACACCTTC
few	TRBV2	TRBD1	TRBJ2-7	CASRSGTEIYEQYF	TGTGCCAGCAGATCCGGGACAGAAATCTACGAGCAGTACTTC
once	TRBV7-9	.	TRBJ2-7	CASSLPCEQYF	TGTGCCAGCAGCCTTCCTTGCGAGCAGTACTTC
.	TRBV6-2/TRBV6-3	TRBD2	TRBJ2-1	CASSYSDLAGRNEQFF	TGTGCCAGCAGTTACTCCGATCTAGCGGGAAGAAATGAGCAGTTCTTC
.	TRBV5-1	TRBD2	TRBJ2-7	CASSRSGTSGSLNEQYF	TGCGCCAGCAGCAGGTCCGGGACTAGCGGGAGTCTGAACGAGCAGTACTTC
.	TRBV7-2	TRBD1	TRBJ1-4	CASRQGTEFSTNEKLFF	TGTGCCAGCAGACAAGGGACAGAATTTTCAACTAATGAAAAACTGTTTTTT
.	TRBV11-2	.	TRBJ2-7	CASSLDLARGSYGQYF	TGTGCCAGCAGCTTAGATCTAGCGAGGGGATCCTACGGGCAGTACTTC
.	TRBV5-4	.	TRBJ2-7	CASSLKPSAYEQYF	TGTGCCAGCAGCTTGAAACCGTCGGCCTACGAGCAGTACTTC